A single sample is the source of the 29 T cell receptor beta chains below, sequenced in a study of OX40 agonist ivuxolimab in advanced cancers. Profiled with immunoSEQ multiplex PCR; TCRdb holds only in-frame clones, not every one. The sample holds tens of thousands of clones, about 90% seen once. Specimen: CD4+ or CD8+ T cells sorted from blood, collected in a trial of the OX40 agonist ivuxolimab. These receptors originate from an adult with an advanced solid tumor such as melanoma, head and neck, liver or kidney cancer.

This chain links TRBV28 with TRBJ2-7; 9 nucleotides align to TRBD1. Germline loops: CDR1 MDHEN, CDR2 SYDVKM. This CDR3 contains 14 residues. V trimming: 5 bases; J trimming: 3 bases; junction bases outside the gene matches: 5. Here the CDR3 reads CASSTGDRVYEQYF. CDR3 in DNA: TGTGCCAGCAGTACGGGGGACAGGGTCTACGAGCAGTACTTC. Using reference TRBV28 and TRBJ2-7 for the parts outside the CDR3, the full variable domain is DVKVTQSSRYLVKRTGEKVFLECVQDMDHENMFWYRQDPGLGLRLIYFSYDVKMKEKGDIPEGYSVSREKKERFSLILESASTNQTSMYLCASSTGDRVYEQYFGPGTRLTVT.

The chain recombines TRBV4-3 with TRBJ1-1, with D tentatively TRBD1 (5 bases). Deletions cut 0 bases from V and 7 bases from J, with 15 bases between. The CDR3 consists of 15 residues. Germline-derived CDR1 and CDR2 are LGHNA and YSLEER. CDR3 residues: CASSQEDQGAYEAFF. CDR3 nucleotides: TGCGCCAGCAGCCAAGAAGATCAAGGGGCTTATGAAGCTTTCTTT.

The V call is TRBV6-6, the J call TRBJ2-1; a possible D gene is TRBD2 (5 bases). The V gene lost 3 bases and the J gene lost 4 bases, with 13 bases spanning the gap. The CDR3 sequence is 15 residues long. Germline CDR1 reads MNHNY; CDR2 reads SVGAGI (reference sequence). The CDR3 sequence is CASSYLAEAYNEQFF. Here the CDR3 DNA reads TGTGCCAGCAGTTATCTGGCGGAGGCGTACAATGAGCAGTTCTTC.

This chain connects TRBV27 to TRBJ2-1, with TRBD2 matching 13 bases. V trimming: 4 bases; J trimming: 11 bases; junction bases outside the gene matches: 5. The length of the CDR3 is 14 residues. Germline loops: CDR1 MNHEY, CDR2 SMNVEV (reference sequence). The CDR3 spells CASSSGLAGTKQFF. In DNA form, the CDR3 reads TGTGCCAGCAGTTCGGGACTAGCGGGAACTAAGCAGTTCTTC.

CDR3 region: CASSDWDGRGVYEQYF. CDR3 sequence (DNA): TGTGCCAGCAGTGATTGGGACGGGAGAGGGGTCTACGAGCAGTACTTC. This chain connects TRBV2 to TRBJ2-7; D may be TRBD2 (6 bases). This CDR3 is built from 16 residues. Germline CDR1 SNHLY, CDR2 FYNNEI. The germline V and J ends were trimmed by 3 bases and 3 bases, with 18 bases remaining between them.

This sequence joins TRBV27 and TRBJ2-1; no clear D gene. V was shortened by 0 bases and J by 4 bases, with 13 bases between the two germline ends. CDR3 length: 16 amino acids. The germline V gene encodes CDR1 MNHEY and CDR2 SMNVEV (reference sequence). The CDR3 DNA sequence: TGTGCCAGCAGTTTATCGCAAGCACATTCATACAATGAGCAGTTCTTC. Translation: CASSLSQAHSYNEQFF.

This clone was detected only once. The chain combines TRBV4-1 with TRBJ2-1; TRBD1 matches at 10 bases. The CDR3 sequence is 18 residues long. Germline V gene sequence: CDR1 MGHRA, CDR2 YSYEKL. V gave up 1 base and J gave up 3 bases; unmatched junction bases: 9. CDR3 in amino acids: CASSQVEGTGASYNEQFF. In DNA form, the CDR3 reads TGCGCCAGCAGCCAAGTTGAAGGGACAGGGGCCAGCTACAATGAGCAGTTCTTC.

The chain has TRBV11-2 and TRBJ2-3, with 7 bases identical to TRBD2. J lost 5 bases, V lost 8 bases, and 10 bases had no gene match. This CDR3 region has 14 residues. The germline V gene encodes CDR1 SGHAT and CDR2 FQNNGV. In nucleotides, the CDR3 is TGTGCCAGCCGGATGGGGGGGGAGTTAGATACGCAGTATTTT. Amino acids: CASRMGGELDTQYF.

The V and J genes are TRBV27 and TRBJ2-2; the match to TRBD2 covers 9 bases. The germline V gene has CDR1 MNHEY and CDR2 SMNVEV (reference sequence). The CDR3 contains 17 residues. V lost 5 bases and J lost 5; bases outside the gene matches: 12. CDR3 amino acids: CASSARVLAGGTGELFF. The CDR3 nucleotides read TGTGCCAGCAGTGCCCGGGTCTTGGCGGGAGGGACCGGGGAGCTGTTTTTT.

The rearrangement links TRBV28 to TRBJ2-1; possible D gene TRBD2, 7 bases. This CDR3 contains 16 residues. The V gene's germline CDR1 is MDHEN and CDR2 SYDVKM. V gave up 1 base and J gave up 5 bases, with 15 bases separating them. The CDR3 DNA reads TGTGCCAGCAGTTTATTAGGGGGAGGGGTCGACAATGAGCAGTTCTTC. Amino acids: CASSLLGGGVDNEQFF.

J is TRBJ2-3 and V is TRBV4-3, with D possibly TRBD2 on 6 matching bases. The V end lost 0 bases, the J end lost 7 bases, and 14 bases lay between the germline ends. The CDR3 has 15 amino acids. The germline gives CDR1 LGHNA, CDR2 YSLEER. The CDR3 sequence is CASSQDSGLTNTQYF. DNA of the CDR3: TGCGCCAGCAGCCAAGATAGTGGACTAACAAATACGCAGTATTTT.

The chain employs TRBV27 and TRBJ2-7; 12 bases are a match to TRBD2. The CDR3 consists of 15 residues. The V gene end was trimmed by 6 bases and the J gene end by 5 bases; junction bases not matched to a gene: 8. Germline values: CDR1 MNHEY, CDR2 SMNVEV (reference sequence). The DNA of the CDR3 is TGTGCCAGCAGACGACTAGCGGGAGACGGGAACGAGCAGTACTTC. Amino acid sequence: CASRRLAGDGNEQYF.

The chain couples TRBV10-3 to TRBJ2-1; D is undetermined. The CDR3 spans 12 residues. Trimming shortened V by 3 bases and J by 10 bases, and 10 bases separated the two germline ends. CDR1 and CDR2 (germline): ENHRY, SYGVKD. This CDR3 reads CAISDNVREQFF. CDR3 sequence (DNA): TGTGCCATCAGTGACAACGTAAGGGAGCAGTTCTTC.

The CDR3 sequence is CARQLAGGPKRIFF. The CDR3 DNA reads TGTGCCAGGCAACTAGCGGGAGGGCCAAAGAGGATTTTCTTC. This chain connects TRBV2 to TRBJ2-1, with 13 bases identical to TRBD2. Trimming at V came to 9 bases and at J to 16 bases, leaving 15 bases not matched to a gene. The CDR3 runs 14 residues. Germline V gives CDR1 SNHLY, CDR2 FYNNEI.

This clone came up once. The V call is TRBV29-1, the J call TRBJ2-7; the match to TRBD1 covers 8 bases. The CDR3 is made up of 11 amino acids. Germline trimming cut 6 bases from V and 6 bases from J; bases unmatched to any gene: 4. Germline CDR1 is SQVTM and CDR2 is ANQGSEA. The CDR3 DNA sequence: TGCAGCGTGGGACAGGACGTCGAGCAGTACTTC. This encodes CSVGQDVEQYF.

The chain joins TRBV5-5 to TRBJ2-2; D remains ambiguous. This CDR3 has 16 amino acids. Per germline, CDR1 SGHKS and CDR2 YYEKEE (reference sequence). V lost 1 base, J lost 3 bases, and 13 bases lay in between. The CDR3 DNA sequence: TGTGCCAGCAGCTTGCGCTGGGCCAGCGACACCGGGGAGCTGTTTTTT. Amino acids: CASSLRWASDTGELFF.

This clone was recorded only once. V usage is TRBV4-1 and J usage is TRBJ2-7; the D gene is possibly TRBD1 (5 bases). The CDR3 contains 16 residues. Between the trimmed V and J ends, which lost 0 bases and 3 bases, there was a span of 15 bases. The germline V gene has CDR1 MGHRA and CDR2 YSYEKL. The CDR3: CASSQDIVDTGYEQYF. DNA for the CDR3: TGCGCCAGCAGCCAAGATATTGTGGACACGGGCTACGAGCAGTACTTC.

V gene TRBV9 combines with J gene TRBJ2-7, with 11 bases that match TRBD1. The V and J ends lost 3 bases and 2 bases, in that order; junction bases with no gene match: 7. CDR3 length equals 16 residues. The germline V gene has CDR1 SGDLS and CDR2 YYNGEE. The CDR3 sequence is CASSGRSGQGAYEQYF. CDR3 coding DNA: TGTGCCAGCAGCGGACGATCGGGACAGGGGGCCTACGAGCAGTACTTC.

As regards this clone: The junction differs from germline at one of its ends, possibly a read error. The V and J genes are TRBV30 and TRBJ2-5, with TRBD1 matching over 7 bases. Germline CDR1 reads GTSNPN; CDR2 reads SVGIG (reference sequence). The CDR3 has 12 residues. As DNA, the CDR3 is TGTGCCGGGAGCCCGACAGGGGAGACCCAGTACTTC. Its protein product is CAGSPTGETQYF.

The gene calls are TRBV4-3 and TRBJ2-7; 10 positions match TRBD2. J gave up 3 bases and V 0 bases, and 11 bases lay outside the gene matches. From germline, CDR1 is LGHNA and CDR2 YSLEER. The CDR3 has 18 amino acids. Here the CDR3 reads CASSQDWLAGASDYEQYF. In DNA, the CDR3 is TGCGCCAGCAGCCAAGATTGGCTAGCGGGAGCCTCCGACTACGAGCAGTACTTC.

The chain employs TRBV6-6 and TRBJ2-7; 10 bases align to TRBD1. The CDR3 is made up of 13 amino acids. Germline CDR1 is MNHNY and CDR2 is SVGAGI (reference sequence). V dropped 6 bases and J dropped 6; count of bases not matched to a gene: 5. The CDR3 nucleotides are TGTGCCAGCAGAACCGGGACAGGGGCCGAGCAGTACTTC. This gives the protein CASRTGTGAEQYF.

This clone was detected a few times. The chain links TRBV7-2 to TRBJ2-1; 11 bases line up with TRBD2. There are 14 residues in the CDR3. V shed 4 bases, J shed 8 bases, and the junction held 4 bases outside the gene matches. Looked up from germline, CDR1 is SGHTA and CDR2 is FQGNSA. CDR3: CASSSTSGIDEQFF. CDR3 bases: TGTGCCAGCAGCTCGACTAGCGGGATCGATGAGCAGTTCTTC.

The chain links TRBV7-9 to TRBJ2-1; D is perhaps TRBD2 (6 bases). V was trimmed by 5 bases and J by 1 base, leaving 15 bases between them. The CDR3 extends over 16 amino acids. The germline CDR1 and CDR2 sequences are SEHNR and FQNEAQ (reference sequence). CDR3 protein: CASSPASGPSYNEQFF. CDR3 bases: TGTGCCAGCAGCCCGGCCAGCGGGCCTTCCTACAATGAGCAGTTCTTC.

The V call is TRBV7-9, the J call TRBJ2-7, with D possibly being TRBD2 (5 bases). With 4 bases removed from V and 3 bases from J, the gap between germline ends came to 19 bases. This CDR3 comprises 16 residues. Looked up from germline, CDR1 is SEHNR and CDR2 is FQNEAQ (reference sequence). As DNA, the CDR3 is TGTGCCAGCAGCTCCCCTAGCTCGGCCCCAGGCTACGAGCAGTACTTC. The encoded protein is CASSSPSSAPGYEQYF.

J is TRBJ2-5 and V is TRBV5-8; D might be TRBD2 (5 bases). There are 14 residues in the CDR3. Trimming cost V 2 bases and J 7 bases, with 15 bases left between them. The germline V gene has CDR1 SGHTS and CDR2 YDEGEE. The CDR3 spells CASSLINDEGTQYF. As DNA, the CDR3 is TGTGCCAGCAGCTTAATCAATGACGAGGGGACCCAGTACTTC.

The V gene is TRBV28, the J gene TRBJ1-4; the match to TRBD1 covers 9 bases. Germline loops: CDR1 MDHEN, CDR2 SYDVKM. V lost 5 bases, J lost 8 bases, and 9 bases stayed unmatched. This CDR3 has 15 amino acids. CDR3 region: CASSPGTGLGEKLFF. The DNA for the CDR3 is TGTGCCAGCAGTCCCGGGACAGGGCTTGGGGAAAAACTGTTTTTT.

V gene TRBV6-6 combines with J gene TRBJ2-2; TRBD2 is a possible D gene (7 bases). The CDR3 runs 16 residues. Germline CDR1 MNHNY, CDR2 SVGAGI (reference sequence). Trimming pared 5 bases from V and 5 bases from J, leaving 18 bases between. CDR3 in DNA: TGTGCCAGCAGTCCCTGGGGCGGGGGCAATACCGGGGAGCTGTTTTTT. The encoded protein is CASSPWGGGNTGELFF.

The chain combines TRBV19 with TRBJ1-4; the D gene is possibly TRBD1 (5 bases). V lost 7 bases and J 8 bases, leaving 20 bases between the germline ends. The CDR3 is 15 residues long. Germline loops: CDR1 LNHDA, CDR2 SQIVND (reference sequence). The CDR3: CASTYWDSPGEKLFF. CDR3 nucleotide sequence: TGTGCCAGTACCTATTGGGACTCACCCGGAGAAAAACTGTTTTTT.

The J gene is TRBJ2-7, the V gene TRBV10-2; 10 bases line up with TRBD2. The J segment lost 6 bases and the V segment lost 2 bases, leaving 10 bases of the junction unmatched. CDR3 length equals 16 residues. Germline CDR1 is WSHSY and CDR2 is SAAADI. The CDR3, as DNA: TGCGCCAGCAGTGAGACCCGCCCCACTAGCGGGACCGAGCAGTACTTC. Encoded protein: CASSETRPTSGTEQYF.